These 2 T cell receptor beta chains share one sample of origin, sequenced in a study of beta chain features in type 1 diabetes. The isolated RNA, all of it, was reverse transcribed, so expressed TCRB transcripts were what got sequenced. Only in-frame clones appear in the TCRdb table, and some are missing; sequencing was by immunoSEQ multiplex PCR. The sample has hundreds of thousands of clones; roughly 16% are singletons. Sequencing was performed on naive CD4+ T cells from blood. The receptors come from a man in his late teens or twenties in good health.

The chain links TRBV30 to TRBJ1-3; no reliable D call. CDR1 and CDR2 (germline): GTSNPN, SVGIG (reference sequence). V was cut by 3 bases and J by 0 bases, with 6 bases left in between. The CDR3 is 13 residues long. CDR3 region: CAWRIGSGNTIYF. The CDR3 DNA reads TGTGCCTGGAGGATCGGCTCTGGAAACACCATATATTTT.

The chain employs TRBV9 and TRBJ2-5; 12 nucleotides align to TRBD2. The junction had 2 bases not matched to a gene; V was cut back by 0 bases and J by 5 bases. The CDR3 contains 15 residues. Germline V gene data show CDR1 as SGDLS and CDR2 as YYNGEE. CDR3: CASSVAGTSGETQYF. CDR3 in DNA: TGTGCCAGCAGCGTAGCCGGGACTAGCGGGGAGACCCAGTACTTC.